This T cell receptor (beta chain) was retrieved from a study of neurological immune-mediated disorders. Sorted libraries were made with about 1 million CD4+ or CD8+ T cells. With V trimmed by 5 bases and J by 6 bases, 12 bases remained unmatched. The CDR3 length is 16 residues. CDR1 is PRHDT and CDR2 is FYEKMQ in the germline V gene (reference sequence). This clonotype appeared many times. Its antigen is not identified. By 5'RACE with 10-nucleotide random UMIs, the cDNA was made. TCRdb called the 5' RACE reads again in MiXCR, with one record for every CDR3 protein. The sample includes fewer than 20,000 distinct CDR3 sequences, 9% seen only once; the top ten take roughly 45%. Study-level results: TCR clonal expansion peaked in HTLV-1-associated myelopathy patients and was lowest in multiple sclerosis patients. None of the CDR3 amino acid sequences in expanded clones turned up in more than one subject, which points to private repertoires in all groups.

V is TRBV13 and J is TRBJ2-3, with TRBD2 matching 9 bases. Specimen: CD8+ T cells from blood. The TCR comes from a middle-aged man in good health. For the CDR3, the DNA is TGTGCCAGCAGCGAGGGGGGACTAGCCGACAGGGATACGCAGTATTTT. Its protein is CASSEGGLADRDTQYF.